Below are 32 T cell receptor beta chains sequenced from a single sample in a study of cytomegalovirus exposure and HLA in healthy donors. PCR amplification relied on 60 Vbeta primers (plus 13 Jbeta primers). Data came from immunoSEQ multiplex PCR; TCRdb stores just in-frame clones and leaves some out. Of approximately 300,000 clones in the sample, about 80% are singletons; the top ten hold roughly 0.31%. Sequenced input: PBMCs. The receptor source for this set is a girl between 2 and 10 years old in good health and CMV-seronegative.

The chain links TRBV18 to TRBJ1-1; D is ambiguous. This CDR3 contains 16 residues. Between the trimmed V and J ends, which lost 0 bases and 2 bases, there was a span of 13 bases. Germline loops: CDR1 KGHSH, CDR2 LQKENI. The CDR3 DNA sequence: TGTGCCAGCTCACCACCGCCGAACAGCCTAAACACTGAAGCTTTCTTT. It translates to CASSPPPNSLNTEAFF.

The chain is built from TRBV11-2 and TRBJ2-3, with 10 bases fitting TRBD2. Germline assignment: CDR1 SGHAT and CDR2 FQNNGV. V shed 5 bases, J shed 6 bases, and the junction held 14 bases outside the gene matches. The CDR3 is 17 amino acids. CDR3 region: CASSLAQGLALQDTQYF. The CDR3 DNA reads as TGTGCCAGCAGCCTAGCCCAGGGACTAGCGCTCCAGGATACGCAGTATTTT.

CDR3 amino acids: CAGGDRVPEAFF. For the CDR3, the DNA is TGTGCCGGCGGGGATCGTGTCCCTGAAGCTTTCTTT. The chain carries TRBV6-1 and TRBJ1-1; no definite D call. This CDR3 is built from 12 residues. Germline CDR1 reads MNHNS; CDR2 reads SASEGT. Trimming took off 11 bases at V and 6 bases at J, with 16 bases between the two ends.

This clone showed up just a few times. V and J are TRBV10-2 and TRBJ2-1; 10 bases are shared with TRBD2. The CDR3 is made up of 14 amino acids. V lost 6 bases and J lost 4; bases outside the gene matches: 3. CDR1 is WSHSY and CDR2 is SAAADI in the germline V gene. The CDR3 reads CASRKRGGYNEQFF. The CDR3 nucleotides read TGCGCCAGCAGGAAGCGGGGGGGATACAATGAGCAGTTCTTC.

The chain links TRBV19 to TRBJ1-1; 9 bases are a match to TRBD1. The germline V gene encodes CDR1 LNHDA and CDR2 SQIVND (reference sequence). The CDR3 extends over 14 amino acids. J was trimmed by 3 bases and V by 10 bases; bases with no gene match: 9. The CDR3, as DNA: TGTGCCATTACAAGAAGGACAGGGGACACTGAAGCTTTCTTT. Amino acid sequence: CAITRRTGDTEAFF. The full variable domain, completed using reference TRBV19 and TRBJ1-1, is DGGITQSPKYLFRKEGQNVTLSCEQNLNHDAMYWYRQDPGQGLRLIYYSQIVNDFQKGDIAEGYSVSREKKESFPLTVTSAQKNPTAFYLCAITRRTGDTEAFFGQGTRLTVV.

CDR3 loop: CAWNGQYNSPLHF. The CDR3 DNA is TGTGCCTGGAACGGACAGTATAATTCACCCCTCCACTTT. The J gene is TRBJ1-6, the V gene TRBV30, with a possible D match to TRBD1 (6 bases). Germline CDR1 and CDR2: GTSNPN and SVGIG (reference sequence). Trimming took 4 bases from V and 4 from J, leaving 8 bases between them. CDR3 size: 13 residues. Filled out from reference TRBV30 and TRBJ1-6, the complete variable domain reads SQTIHQWPATLVQPVGSPLSLECTVEGTSNPNLYWYRQAAGRGLQLLFYSVGIGQISSEVPQNLSASRPQDRQFILSSKKLLLSDSGFYLCAWNGQYNSPLHFGNGTRLTVT.

The chain couples TRBV6-5 to TRBJ1-5, with D unclear. Germline values: CDR1 MNHEY, CDR2 SVGAGI. The CDR3 has 15 residues. Between the trimmed V and J ends, which lost 0 bases and 4 bases, there was a span of 10 bases. The CDR3 here is CASSYSQTGNQPQHF. The CDR3 DNA sequence: TGTGCCAGCAGTTACTCGCAGACGGGTAATCAGCCCCAGCATTTT.

The chain links TRBV7-9 to TRBJ2-5; D remains unclear. Germline values: CDR1 SEHNR, CDR2 FQNEAQ (reference sequence). V was shortened by 5 bases and J by 5 bases, with 6 bases between the two germline ends. CDR3 length equals 11 residues. The CDR3 is CASSRWETQYF. The CDR3 bases are TGTGCCAGCAGCCGGTGGGAGACCCAGTACTTC.

This chain connects TRBV18 to TRBJ1-3; no definite D call. This CDR3 has 14 amino acids. Trimming shortened V by 1 base and J by 4 bases, and 8 bases separated the two germline ends. The germline V gene encodes CDR1 KGHSH and CDR2 LQKENI. The CDR3 DNA reads TGTGCCAGCTCACCACTAAGCGCGGGAAACACCATATATTTT. Residues: CASSPLSAGNTIYF.

This chain joins TRBV7-9 and TRBJ2-1, with D perhaps matching TRBD2 (7 bases). The V end lost 3 bases, the J end lost 4 bases, and 16 bases lay between the germline ends. The V gene's germline CDR1 is SEHNR and CDR2 FQNEAQ (reference sequence). The CDR3 is made up of 16 amino acids. The DNA for the CDR3 is TGTGCCAGCAGCTTTAGGGCGGGGGCCTTATACAATGAGCAGTTCTTC. Translation gives CASSFRAGALYNEQFF.

J is TRBJ1-2 and V is TRBV4-2; TRBD1 is a possible D gene (5 bases). This CDR3 comprises 10 residues. V shed 6 bases and J shed 6 bases, with 5 bases lying between them. Germline V gene data show CDR1 as LGHNA and CDR2 as YNFKEQ. The CDR3 bases are TGTGCCAGCAGAGGGGATGGCTACACCTTC. It encodes CASRGDGYTF.

This clone has a handful of counts. V usage is TRBV28 and J usage is TRBJ1-1; D is uncertain. The germline V gene has CDR1 MDHEN and CDR2 SYDVKM. This CDR3 has 13 amino acids. V was pared by 8 bases and J by 1 base, with 11 bases between. This CDR3 is CASEGTENTEAFF. CDR3 DNA sequence: TGTGCCAGCGAGGGTACAGAGAACACTGAAGCTTTCTTT.

The chain employs TRBV6-4 and TRBJ1-2; D remains ambiguous. Deletions cut 0 bases from V and 0 bases from J, with 5 bases between. CDR3 length: 14 amino acids. CDR1 and CDR2 from the germline V gene are MRHNA and SNTAGT. The DNA for the CDR3 is TGTGCCAGCAGTGACTCGGGAGCTAACTATGGCTACACCTTC. As protein: CASSDSGANYGYTF.

This clone was counted once. The rearrangement uses TRBV4-1 and TRBJ2-2, with D possibly TRBD2 on 5 matching bases. V lost 3 bases and J 1 base, leaving 15 bases between the germline ends. Germline V gene sequence: CDR1 MGHRA, CDR2 YSYEKL. CDR3 size: 17 residues. This CDR3 reads CASSHGVYRGNTGELFF. The CDR3 region has the DNA TGCGCCAGCAGCCACGGGGTTTATCGGGGGAACACCGGGGAGCTGTTTTTT.

This rearrangement joins TRBV5-1 to TRBJ2-2; 7 nucleotides match TRBD2. After removal of 6 bases from V and 4 bases from J, the junction contained 12 bases not matched to a gene. The CDR3 is 16 residues long. Per germline, CDR1 SGHRS and CDR2 YFSETQ. CDR3 sequence (DNA): TGCGCCAGCAACAGGATTCGGGGGAGGGCCACCGGGGAGCTGTTTTTT. Its protein product is CASNRIRGRATGELFF.

V and J are TRBV7-8 and TRBJ1-5; TRBD1 agrees at 8 bases. This CDR3 comprises 13 residues. The V and J ends lost 4 bases and 7 bases, in that order; junction bases with no gene match: 3. Germline-derived CDR1 and CDR2 are SGHVS and FQNEAQ. DNA for the CDR3: TGTGCCAGCAGCTGGACAGGGTCACAGCCCCAGCATTTT. Translating it yields CASSWTGSQPQHF. Looking up the rest from reference TRBV7-8 and TRBJ1-5 gives the full variable domain: GAGVSQSPRYKVAKRGQDVALRCDPISGHVSLFWYQQALGQGPEFLTYFQNEAQLDKSGLPSDRFFAERPEGSVSTLKIQRTQQEDSAVYLCASSWTGSQPQHFGDGTRLSIL.

V and J are TRBV5-4 and TRBJ2-1; 7 bases fit TRBD1. V was pared by 0 bases and J by 6 bases, with 3 bases of the junction left unmatched. The V gene's germline CDR1 is SGHNT and CDR2 YYREEE (reference sequence). The CDR3 length is 14 residues. The CDR3 region has the DNA TGTGCCAGCAGCTTGGAGGACAGGATCAATGAGCAGTTCTTC. Protein product: CASSLEDRINEQFF.

V is TRBV4-1 and J is TRBJ2-7; possible D gene TRBD2, 5 bases. Per germline, CDR1 MGHRA and CDR2 YSYEKL. This CDR3 region has 14 residues. V was trimmed by 2 bases and J by 3 bases, leaving 11 bases between them. CDR3 DNA sequence: TGCGCCAGCAGCCAAAGGACTTTGGGCTACGAGCAGTACTTC. It yields the protein CASSQRTLGYEQYF.

The rearrangement links TRBV6-5 to TRBJ2-1; no reliable D call. The CDR3 sequence is 15 residues long. With 4 bases removed from V and 6 bases from J, the gap between germline ends came to 16 bases. Per germline, CDR1 MNHEY and CDR2 SVGAGI. In DNA, the CDR3 is TGTGCCAGCAGTTTTTCACAGATTCCCATCAATGAGCAGTTCTTC. It codes for CASSFSQIPINEQFF.

This clone was found a few times. CDR3 in amino acids: CASSTRTENYSNQPQHF. The CDR3 region has the DNA TGTGCCAGCAGCACTAGGACAGAAAACTATAGCAATCAGCCCCAGCATTTT. The gene calls are TRBV21-1 and TRBJ1-5; the table's D call of TRBD1 was not tested on the DNA. TRBV21-1 represents a pseudogene. CDR3 size: 17 residues.

The chain has TRBV28 and TRBJ1-2; D is undetermined. With 10 bases removed from V and 7 bases from J, the gap between germline ends came to 16 bases. In germline, CDR1 is MDHEN, CDR2 SYDVKM. The CDR3 spans 12 residues. The CDR3 loop reads CAIEPRGAGYTF. The CDR3 nucleotides are TGTGCCATTGAGCCACGGGGAGCTGGCTACACCTTC.

The chain couples TRBV9 to TRBJ1-6, with TRBD1 matching over 7 bases. The CDR3 runs to 16 residues. Losses at the gene ends were 3 bases for V and 7 bases for J; bases not matched to a gene: 10. The germline gives CDR1 SGDLS, CDR2 YYNGEE. The CDR3 loop is CASSAEPGQRNSPLHF. The CDR3, as DNA: TGTGCCAGCAGCGCAGAACCGGGACAGAGGAATTCACCCCTCCACTTT.

The V call is TRBV28, the J call TRBJ2-7, with D possibly matching TRBD1 (5 bases). The CDR3 contains 11 residues. Germline loops: CDR1 MDHEN, CDR2 SYDVKM. Trimming took off 8 bases at V and 2 bases at J, with 7 bases between the two ends. The chain's CDR3 is CASGRAYEQYF. The CDR3 coding sequence is TGTGCCAGCGGCAGGGCCTACGAGCAGTACTTC.

The genes are TRBV14 and TRBJ2-3; 9 bases fit TRBD2. This CDR3 is 16 amino acids long. CDR1 and CDR2 from the germline V gene are SGHDN and FVKESK. The V segment lost 4 bases and the J segment 4 bases; nucleotides outside the gene matches: 9. This chain's CDR3 is CASSPLGSGSADTQYF. DNA of the CDR3: TGTGCCAGCAGCCCCCTCGGTAGCGGGAGTGCAGATACGCAGTATTTT.

This rearrangement joins TRBV7-8 to TRBJ1-5; the D is unclear. This CDR3 spans 15 amino acids. V shed 3 bases and J shed 1 base, with 10 bases lying between them. Germline V gene data show CDR1 as SGHVS and CDR2 as FQNEAQ. Here the CDR3 reads CASSFEGGSNQPQHF. The CDR3, as DNA: TGTGCCAGCAGCTTTGAAGGAGGGAGCAATCAGCCCCAGCATTTT.

The V and J genes are TRBV18 and TRBJ1-3; 7 bases are a match to TRBD1. The V gene end was trimmed by 3 bases and the J gene end by 2 bases; junction bases not matched to a gene: 1. CDR1 and CDR2 (germline): KGHSH, LQKENI. The CDR3 consists of 14 residues. CDR3 amino acids: CASSPTGPGNTIYF. CDR3 nucleotides: TGTGCCAGCTCACCGACAGGGCCTGGAAACACCATATATTTT.

The chain combines TRBV7-6 with TRBJ2-7, with TRBD1 identical over 9 bases. Germline trimming cut 1 base from V and 7 bases from J; bases unmatched to any gene: 5. The V gene's germline CDR1 is SGHVS and CDR2 FNYEAQ. CDR3 length: 14 residues. This chain's CDR3 is CASSLGGQGREQYF. CDR3 bases: TGTGCCAGCAGCTTAGGGGGACAGGGAAGAGAGCAGTACTTC.

This sequence joins TRBV2 and TRBJ2-7; D perhaps matches TRBD2 (6 bases). Germline values: CDR1 SNHLY, CDR2 FYNNEI. There are 12 residues in the CDR3. Trimming shortened V by 3 bases and J by 7 bases, and 10 bases separated the two germline ends. CDR3 nucleotides: TGTGCCAGCAGTGAGTTGGGGAGGGAGCAGTACTTC. It specifies CASSELGREQYF.

This rearrangement joins TRBV18 to TRBJ2-2; 12 bases agree with TRBD2. Germline values: CDR1 KGHSH, CDR2 LQKENI. The V and J ends lost 6 bases and 4 bases, in that order; junction bases with no gene match: 3. The CDR3 loop spans 15 amino acids. The CDR3 sequence is CASSRTSGTTGELFF. CDR3 sequence (DNA): TGTGCCAGCTCCAGGACTAGCGGGACCACCGGGGAGCTGTTTTTT.

The rearrangement links TRBV28 to TRBJ2-7, with 12 bases identical to TRBD1. Germline-derived CDR1 and CDR2 are MDHEN and SYDVKM. The CDR3 has 16 amino acids. Trimming removed 1 base from V and 4 bases from J; junction bases left unmatched: 5. The chain's CDR3 is CASSLFRDRGRYEQYF. The CDR3 DNA sequence: TGTGCCAGCAGTTTATTTAGGGACAGGGGGCGATACGAGCAGTACTTC.

This sequence joins TRBV12-5 and TRBJ1-1; 8 bases align to TRBD1. CDR1 and CDR2 (germline): LGHNT, FRNRAP. The CDR3 spans 15 residues. J gave up 2 bases and V 7 bases, and 9 bases lay outside the gene matches. As DNA, the CDR3 is TGTGCTAGTGCTAACCGGGACAGGACTAACACTGAAGCTTTCTTT. Amino acids: CASANRDRTNTEAFF.

The rearrangement joins TRBV7-6 to TRBJ2-7, with D perhaps TRBD1 (7 bases). V was clipped by 6 bases and J by 3 bases, with 15 bases between them. The germline V gene has CDR1 SGHVS and CDR2 FNYEAQ. The CDR3 is 14 residues long. In DNA, the CDR3 is TGTGCCAGCAGTTCAGGGGGGTCTGACTACGAGCAGTACTTC. Translation gives CASSSGGSDYEQYF.